This TCR beta chain came from a study of T cells in Graves' hyperthyroidism and ophthalmopathy. Background on the study: Peripheral blood was secured at the point of initial diagnosis, before any treatment.

Broader study findings: Classification by a 13 V-J model distinguished ophthalmopathy from stable hyperthyroidism. Also found in blood were most expanded thyroid clonotypes above 0.001.

Trimming shortened V by 0 bases and J by 0 bases, and 12 bases separated the two germline ends. The CDR3 sequence is 16 residues long. Germline loops: CDR1 SQVTM, CDR2 ANQGSEA. This clonotype was seen a handful of times. Its antigen is not known. Researchers amplified the TCR beta CDR3 regions from RNA transcripts. First-round RT-PCR with HTBI primers amplified the TCR CDR3 region. TCRdb used MiXCR to reprocess the multiplex PCR reads, holding one entry per CDR3 protein. In the table there are a few hundred thousand distinct CDR3 sequences, around 13% of which are singletons. Fresh peripheral blood, 7.5 to 10 ml, was the source of the PBMCs.

Sequenced sample: blood. The chain carries TRBV29-1 and TRBJ2-1; the D is unclear. The source of this sequence is a woman aged 40 to 50 with Graves' hyperthyroidism. This CDR3 is CSVEDHGSSSYNEQFF. CDR3 DNA: TGCAGCGTTGAAGATCATGGCTCAAGCTCCTACAATGAGCAGTTCTTC.